This T cell receptor (beta chain) appears in the sequencing data of a study of shared clonotypes between healthy human individuals. Study background: CD8 memory received one plate per donor, CD8 naive two, CD4 memory three and CD4 naive three. Study-wide results and limits: Deeper or shallower sequencing was expected to change how clonotypes are shared among donors. Relative to their counterparts shared across all four donors, non-shared clonotypes exhibited diminished generation probabilities.

The input for sorted-subset replicate PCRs was around 200 ng DNA, 25,000 to 35,000 T cell genomes. Generated by immunoSEQ multiplex PCR, the TCRdb table keeps only in-frame clones and is missing some. The table lists hundreds of thousands of clones, 95% to 96% of them singletons. The V gene's germline CDR1 is GTSNPN and CDR2 SVGIG (reference sequence). CDR3 length equals 15 residues. V shed 3 bases and J shed 9 bases, with 21 bases lying between them. Points on this clone: Its matching antigen is unknown.

The naive CD8 subset, CD45RO-negative cells positively selected for CCR7, excluded terminally differentiated effector memory CD45RA+ cells. This sequence joins TRBV30 and TRBJ2-1, with TRBD1 as a possible D gene (5 bases). The source of this sequence is a young woman in good health. The sample taken for sequencing was naive CD8+ T cells sorted from blood. This CDR3 is CAWSPLGVGFSEQFF. CDR3 nucleotides: TGTGCCTGGAGCCCCCTAGGGGTGGGGTTTTCTGAGCAGTTCTTC.